The rows below give T cell receptor beta chains drawn from one sample of a study of blood T cell repertoires in COVID-19. Assay: immunoSEQ multiplex PCR; the TCRdb copy retains only in-frame clones and omits some. The sample consists of under 85,000 clones, roughly 90% of them appearing once. The specimen was peripheral blood. The receptors were sampled from an elderly man in a cohort sampled during active COVID-19. Each CDR3 is given with its conserved first and last residue.

V	J	CDR3
TRBV24-1	TRBJ2-3	CATRGTGRIDTQYF
TRBV11-1	TRBJ2-4	CASSYRIDVNIQYF
TRBV28	TRBJ2-6	CASSLAGSGANVLTF
TRBV5-4	TRBJ2-1	CASSRSGETYNEQFF
TRBV11-2	TRBJ2-1	CASSPPDRGNEQFF
TRBV5-4	TRBJ1-2	CASSPGNSDTLGYTF
TRBV3-1/TRBV3-2	TRBJ2-3	CASSPVAGGTDTQYF
TRBV2	TRBJ1-5	CASMSGRDQPQHF
TRBV6-2/TRBV6-3	TRBJ1-1	CASSGGTGGTNTEAFF
TRBV7-2	TRBJ1-2	CASSWSGLNYGYTF
TRBV6-5	TRBJ2-1	CASKTLAGLYNEQFF
TRBV5-4	TRBJ1-1	CASSLESGNTEAFF
TRBV2	TRBJ2-1	CASSAAGTTSNEQFF
TRBV15	TRBJ2-5	CATIRDRGLGETQYF
TRBV3-1/TRBV3-2	TRBJ1-2	CASSQARGDGYTF
TRBV7-8	TRBJ2-1	CASRPQGYNEQFF
TRBV7-3	TRBJ2-7	CASSLSGQGNYEQYF
TRBV7-2	TRBJ1-1	CASTRTGGLAEAFF
TRBV19	TRBJ2-7	CASSIPETGVEQYF
TRBV19	TRBJ1-1	CASSPTGGSAEAFF
TRBV10-1	TRBJ1-2	CASSGEGGCSRYTF
TRBV18	TRBJ1-6	CASSPTGMGSPLHF
TRBV5-5	TRBJ2-7	CASSTRVTEQYF
TRBV6-6	TRBJ1-5	CASSDRVGQPQHF
TRBV7-6	TRBJ1-5	CASSQGPSSNQPQHF
TRBV18	TRBJ1-3	CASSPSEAGGNGNTIYF
TRBV5-6	TRBJ2-2	CASSPRDANTGELFF
TRBV15	TRBJ2-2	CATSTDLAGELFF
TRBV3-1/TRBV3-2	TRBJ2-7	CASETSLTSGFYEQYF
TRBV9	TRBJ2-5	CASSATGVETQYF
TRBV11-2	TRBJ2-3	CASSPRTSGRRYSTDTQYF
TRBV7-8	TRBJ1-4	CASSPQGATNEKLFF
TRBV24-1	TRBJ1-1	CATSDVGGNTEAFF
TRBV4-1	TRBJ1-2	CASSDRGRGVYGYTF
TRBV4-1	TRBJ2-5	CASSQDWASGYQETQYF
TRBV3-1/TRBV3-2	TRBJ1-2	CASSLSGTGGYTF
TRBV6-2/TRBV6-3	TRBJ1-1	CASSYERTGRTEAFF
TRBV14	TRBJ2-3	CASSQDRGLSLVFADTQYF
TRBV4-3	TRBJ2-3	CASSTRTSGGDTQYF
TRBV11-3	TRBJ2-5	CASSLTRQETQYF
TRBV7-9	TRBJ2-5	CASSLTPGETQYF
TRBV3-1/TRBV3-2	TRBJ2-2	CASSRTTGGTGELFF